The T cell receptor beta chain under discussion was sequenced for a study of cytomegalovirus exposure and HLA in healthy donors. This CDR3 contains 13 residues. The V gene's germline CDR1 is MDHEN and CDR2 SYDVKM. Trimming removed 2 bases from V and 4 bases from J, with 8 bases in between. Primers included in the PCR were 60 Vbeta and 13 Jbeta primers. Some clones are missing from TCRdb's copy, which holds only in-frame ones; the method was immunoSEQ multiplex PCR. The sample has 100,000 to 150,000 clones; 70% to 90% are singletons. This rearrangement joins TRBV28 to TRBJ1-2; the D is unclear. This TCR was recovered from a young man in good health and CMV-seropositive. The sequenced sample was PBMCs. The CDR3 spells CASSLRGTYGYTF. For the CDR3, the DNA is TGTGCCAGCAGTTTACGGGGAACCTATGGCTACACCTTC.